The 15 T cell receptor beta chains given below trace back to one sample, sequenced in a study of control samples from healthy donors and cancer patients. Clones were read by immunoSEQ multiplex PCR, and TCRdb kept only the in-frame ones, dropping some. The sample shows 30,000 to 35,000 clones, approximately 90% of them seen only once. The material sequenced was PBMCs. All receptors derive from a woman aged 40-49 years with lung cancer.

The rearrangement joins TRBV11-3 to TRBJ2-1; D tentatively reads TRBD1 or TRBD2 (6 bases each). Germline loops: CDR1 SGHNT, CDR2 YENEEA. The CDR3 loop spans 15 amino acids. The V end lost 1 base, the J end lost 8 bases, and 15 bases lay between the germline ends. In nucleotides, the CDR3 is TGTGCCAGCAGCTTAGTGTGGGGGGCTAGGGATGAGCAGTTCTTC. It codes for CASSLVWGARDEQFF. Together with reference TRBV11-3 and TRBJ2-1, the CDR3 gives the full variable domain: EAGVVQSPRYKIIEKKQPVAFWCNPISGHNTLYWYLQNLGQGPELLIRYENEEAVDDSQLPKDRFSAERLKGVDSTLKIQPAELGDSAVYLCASSLVWGARDEQFFGPGTRLTVL.

The CDR3 is CASRRGGGNTEAFF. As DNA, the CDR3 is TGTGCCAGCAGGAGGGGAGGGGGAAACACTGAAGCTTTCTTT. The rearrangement links TRBV2 to TRBJ1-1, with D maybe TRBD1 (6 bases). CDR1 and CDR2 (germline): SNHLY, FYNNEI. V lost 6 bases to trimming and J lost 2 bases, with 13 bases between them. The CDR3 sequence is 14 residues long.

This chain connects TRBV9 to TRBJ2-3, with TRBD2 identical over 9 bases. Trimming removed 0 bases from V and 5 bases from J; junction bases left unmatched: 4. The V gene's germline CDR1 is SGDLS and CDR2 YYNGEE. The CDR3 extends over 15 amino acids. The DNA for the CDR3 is TGTGCCAGCAGCGTAGGGGGACTAGCAGGAGATACGCAGTATTTT. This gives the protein CASSVGGLAGDTQYF.

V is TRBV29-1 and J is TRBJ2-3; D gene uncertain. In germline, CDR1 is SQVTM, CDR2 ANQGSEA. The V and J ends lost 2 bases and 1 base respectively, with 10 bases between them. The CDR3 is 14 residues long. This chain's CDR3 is CSVETPPRTDTQYF. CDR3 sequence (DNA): TGCAGCGTTGAAACCCCTCCCCGCACAGATACGCAGTATTTT.

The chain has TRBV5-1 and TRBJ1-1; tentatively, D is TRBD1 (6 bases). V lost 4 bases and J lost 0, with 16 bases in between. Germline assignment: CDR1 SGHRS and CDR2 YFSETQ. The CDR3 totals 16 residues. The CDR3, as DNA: TGCGCCAGCAGCGACCTCCCAGGGGCCATGAACACTGAAGCTTTCTTT. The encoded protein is CASSDLPGAMNTEAFF.

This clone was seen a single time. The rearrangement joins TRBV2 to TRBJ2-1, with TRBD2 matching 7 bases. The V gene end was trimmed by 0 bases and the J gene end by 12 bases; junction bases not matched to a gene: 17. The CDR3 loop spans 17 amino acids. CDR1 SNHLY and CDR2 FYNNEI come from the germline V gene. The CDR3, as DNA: TGTGCCAGCAGTGAAGCGCTTCGGCAGGCCCGGGGGGAGGTGCAGTTCTTC. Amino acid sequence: CASSEALRQARGEVQFF.

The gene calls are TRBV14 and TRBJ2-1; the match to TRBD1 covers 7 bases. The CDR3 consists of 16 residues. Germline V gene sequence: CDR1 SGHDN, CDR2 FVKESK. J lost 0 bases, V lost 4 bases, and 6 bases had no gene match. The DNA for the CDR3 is TGTGCCAGCAGCCCGCGGACAGGCGCCTCCTACAATGAGCAGTTCTTC. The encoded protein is CASSPRTGASYNEQFF. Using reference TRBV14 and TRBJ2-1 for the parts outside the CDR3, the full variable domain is EAGVTQFPSHSVIEKGQTVTLRCDPISGHDNLYWYRRVMGKEIKFLLHFVKESKQDESGMPNNRFLAERTGGTYSTLKVQPAELEDSGVYFCASSPRTGASYNEQFFGPGTRLTVL.

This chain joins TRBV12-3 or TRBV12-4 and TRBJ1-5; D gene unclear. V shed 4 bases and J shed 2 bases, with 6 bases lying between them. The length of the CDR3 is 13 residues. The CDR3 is CASSSVGNQPQHF. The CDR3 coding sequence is TGTGCCAGCAGTTCAGTGGGCAATCAGCCCCAGCATTTT.

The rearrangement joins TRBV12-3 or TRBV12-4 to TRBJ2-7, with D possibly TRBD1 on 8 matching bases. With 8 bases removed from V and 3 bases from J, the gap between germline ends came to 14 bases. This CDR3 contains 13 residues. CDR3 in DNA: TGTGCCAGCCGGGGGGACAGGTTCTACGAGCAGTACTTC. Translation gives CASRGDRFYEQYF.

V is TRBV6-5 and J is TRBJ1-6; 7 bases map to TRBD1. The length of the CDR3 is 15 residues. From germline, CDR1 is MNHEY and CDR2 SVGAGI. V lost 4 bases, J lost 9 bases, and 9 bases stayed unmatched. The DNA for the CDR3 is TGTGCCAGCAGTTCGGACAGGTCTAATAGTTCACCCCTCCACTTT. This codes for CASSSDRSNSSPLHF.

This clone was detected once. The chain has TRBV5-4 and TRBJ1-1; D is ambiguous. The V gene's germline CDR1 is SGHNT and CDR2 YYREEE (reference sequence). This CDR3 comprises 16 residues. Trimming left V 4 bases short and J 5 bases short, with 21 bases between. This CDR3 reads CASSKEITVYGTEAFF. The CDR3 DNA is TGTGCCAGCAGCAAGGAAATAACAGTTTATGGTACTGAAGCTTTCTTT.

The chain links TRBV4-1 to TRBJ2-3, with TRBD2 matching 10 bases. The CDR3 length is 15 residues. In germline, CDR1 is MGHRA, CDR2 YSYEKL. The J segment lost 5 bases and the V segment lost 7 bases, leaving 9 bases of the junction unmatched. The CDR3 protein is CASKLGTSERDTQYF. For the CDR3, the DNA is TGCGCCAGCAAGCTAGGGACTAGCGAGAGAGATACGCAGTATTTT.

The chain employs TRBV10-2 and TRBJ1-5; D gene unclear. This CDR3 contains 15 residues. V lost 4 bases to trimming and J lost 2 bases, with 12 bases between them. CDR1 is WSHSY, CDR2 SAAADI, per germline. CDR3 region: CASSVGRIGNQPQHF. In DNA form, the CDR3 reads TGCGCCAGCAGTGTCGGGAGAATAGGCAATCAGCCCCAGCATTTT.

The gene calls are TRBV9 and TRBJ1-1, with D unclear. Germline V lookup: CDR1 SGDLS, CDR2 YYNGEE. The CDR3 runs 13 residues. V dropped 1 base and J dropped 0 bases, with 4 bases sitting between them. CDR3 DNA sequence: TGTGCCAGCAGCGTAACCATGAACACTGAAGCTTTCTTT. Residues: CASSVTMNTEAFF.

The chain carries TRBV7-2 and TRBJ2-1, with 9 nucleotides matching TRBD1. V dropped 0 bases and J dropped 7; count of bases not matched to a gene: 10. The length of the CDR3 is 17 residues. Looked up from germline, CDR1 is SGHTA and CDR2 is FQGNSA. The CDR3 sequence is CASSLAAYRGPGNEQFF. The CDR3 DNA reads TGTGCCAGCAGCTTAGCCGCTTACAGGGGGCCAGGGAATGAGCAGTTCTTC.